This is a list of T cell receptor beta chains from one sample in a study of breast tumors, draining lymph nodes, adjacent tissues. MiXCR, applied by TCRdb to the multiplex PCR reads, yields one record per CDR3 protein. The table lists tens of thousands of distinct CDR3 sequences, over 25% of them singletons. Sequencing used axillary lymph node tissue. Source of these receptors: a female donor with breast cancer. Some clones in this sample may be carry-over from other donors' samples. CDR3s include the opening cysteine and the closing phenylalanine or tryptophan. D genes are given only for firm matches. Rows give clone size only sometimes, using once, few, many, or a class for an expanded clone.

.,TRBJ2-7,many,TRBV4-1,TGCGCCAGCAGCCCCGCCTTGGGGGGCTACGAGCAGTACTTC,CASSPALGGYEQYF
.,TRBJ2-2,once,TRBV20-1,TGCAGTGCTAGAGATCCAAGGGGTTGGGGCTACACCGGGGAGCTGTTTTTT,CSARDPRGWGYTGELFF
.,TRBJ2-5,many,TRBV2,TGTGCCAGCAACCTAAGGGGCGGCGCGGAGACCCAGTACTTC,CASNLRGGAETQYF
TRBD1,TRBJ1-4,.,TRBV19,TGTGCCAGTAGTAACCAACAGGGGAGGGTGGATGAAAAACTGTTTTTT,CASSNQQGRVDEKLFF
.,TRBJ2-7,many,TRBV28,TGTGCCAGCAGCCACGATCAAGACTTTAACCCCTCCTACGAGCAGTACTTC,CASSHDQDFNPSYEQYF
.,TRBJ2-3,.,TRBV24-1,TGTGCCACGAGCGACAGGGAGGATCAGCCCCAGTATTTT,CATSDREDQPQYF
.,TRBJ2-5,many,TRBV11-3,TGTGCCAGCAGTTATCAGGTCACGCAAGAGACCCAGTACTTC,CASSYQVTQETQYF
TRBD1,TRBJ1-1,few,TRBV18,TGTGCCAGCACCCACCGGGACAGGGGTGAAGCTTTCTTT,CASTHRDRGEAFF
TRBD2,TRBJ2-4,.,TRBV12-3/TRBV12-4,TGTGCCAGCAGCGGGACTAGCGGGAGTTACATTCAGTACTTC,CASSGTSGSYIQYF
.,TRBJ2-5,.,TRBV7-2,TGTGCCAGCAGCCAGGACCCGGCCCAAGAGACCCAGTACTTC,CASSQDPAQETQYF
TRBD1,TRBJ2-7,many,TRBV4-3,TGCGCCAGCAGCAAAAACCGGGACAGGGGGCTAGAGCAGTACTTC,CASSKNRDRGLEQYF
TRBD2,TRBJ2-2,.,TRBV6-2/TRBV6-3,TGTGCCAGCAGGCCCACTCCCGGGACTAGCGGGAAAGGTCAGAACACCGGGGAGCTGTTTTTT,CASRPTPGTSGKGQNTGELFF
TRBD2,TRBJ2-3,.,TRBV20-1,TGCAGTGCTAGTCCCGGGTCACTAGCGGCATTGACAGATGCGCAGTATTTT,CSASPGSLAALTDAQYF
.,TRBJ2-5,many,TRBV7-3,TGTGCCAGCAGCCCCTCCGGGACACGAGAAGAGACCCAGTACTTC,CASSPSGTREETQYF
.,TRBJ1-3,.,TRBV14,TGTGCCAGCAGCCAAGGGGACACGGCGGAGGTTTCTGGAAACGCCATATACTTT,CASSQGDTAEVSGNAIYF
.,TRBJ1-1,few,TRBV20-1,TGCAGTGCTAGAGACCCACGGGGGATGACTGAAGCTTTCTTT,CSARDPRGMTEAFF
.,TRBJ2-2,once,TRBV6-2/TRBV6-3,TGTGCCAGCAAACGGCCAAGCACCGGGGAGCTGTTTTTT,CASKRPSTGELFF
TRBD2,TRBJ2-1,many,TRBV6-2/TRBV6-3,TGTGCCAGCAGTATAGCGGGAGGGCTCAATGAGCAGTTCTTC,CASSIAGGLNEQFF